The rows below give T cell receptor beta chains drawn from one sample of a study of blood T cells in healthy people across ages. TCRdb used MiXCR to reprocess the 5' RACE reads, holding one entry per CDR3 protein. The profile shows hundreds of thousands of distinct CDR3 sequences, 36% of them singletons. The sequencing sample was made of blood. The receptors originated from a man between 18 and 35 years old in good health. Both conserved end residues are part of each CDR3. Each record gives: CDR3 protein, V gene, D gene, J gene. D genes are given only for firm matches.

CDR3aa: CASSPLAGLNTEAFF; v_gene: TRBV7-9; d_gene: -; j_gene: TRBJ1-1
CDR3aa: CAIASSDTQYF; v_gene: TRBV10-3; d_gene: -; j_gene: TRBJ2-3
CDR3aa: CASSQDQIDWGGVTEAFF; v_gene: TRBV14; d_gene: -; j_gene: TRBJ1-1
CDR3aa: CASSQEGLAGSNEQFF; v_gene: TRBV4-1; d_gene: TRBD2; j_gene: TRBJ2-1
CDR3aa: CSARPGNSNQPQHF; v_gene: TRBV20-1; d_gene: -; j_gene: TRBJ1-5
CDR3aa: CASSPGLASDEQFF; v_gene: TRBV7-2; d_gene: TRBD2; j_gene: TRBJ2-1
CDR3aa: CASSGFASTDTQYF; v_gene: TRBV25-1; d_gene: -; j_gene: TRBJ2-3
CDR3aa: CATSDTGLVEQFF; v_gene: TRBV24-1; d_gene: TRBD2; j_gene: TRBJ2-1
CDR3aa: CSVVGSEAGYTF; v_gene: TRBV29-1; d_gene: -; j_gene: TRBJ1-2
CDR3aa: CASSQDGGTSGNTIYF; v_gene: TRBV4-3; d_gene: -; j_gene: TRBJ1-3
CDR3aa: CASSYPHSGEAGNIQYF; v_gene: TRBV6-2/TRBV6-3; d_gene: -; j_gene: TRBJ2-4
CDR3aa: CASSLAGYQETQYF; v_gene: TRBV7-2; d_gene: -; j_gene: TRBJ2-5
CDR3aa: CASSQGQGAIGAFF; v_gene: TRBV4-3; d_gene: TRBD1; j_gene: TRBJ1-1
CDR3aa: CASSAGYGNTEAFF; v_gene: TRBV9; d_gene: -; j_gene: TRBJ1-1
CDR3aa: CASSRVSAGDIQYF; v_gene: TRBV6-2/TRBV6-3; d_gene: -; j_gene: TRBJ2-4
CDR3aa: CASRKDQRYNYGYTF; v_gene: TRBV28; d_gene: -; j_gene: TRBJ1-2
CDR3aa: CASSLGGAGIQYF; v_gene: TRBV7-8; d_gene: -; j_gene: TRBJ2-4
CDR3aa: CASSHIAGGPEETQYF; v_gene: TRBV4-1; d_gene: TRBD2; j_gene: TRBJ2-5
CDR3aa: CASSPIAGTGRSYNEQFF; v_gene: TRBV12-3/TRBV12-4; d_gene: TRBD1; j_gene: TRBJ2-1
CDR3aa: CASTVYRTSGGLGSTDAQYF; v_gene: TRBV28; d_gene: TRBD2; j_gene: TRBJ2-3
CDR3aa: CASSQAGGSGFAGNTIYF; v_gene: TRBV4-1; d_gene: -; j_gene: TRBJ1-3
CDR3aa: CASSLFFGELGSPLHF; v_gene: TRBV7-3; d_gene: -; j_gene: TRBJ1-6
CDR3aa: CASSVDNQETQYF; v_gene: TRBV12-3/TRBV12-4; d_gene: -; j_gene: TRBJ2-5
CDR3aa: CASSKAGPLHEQYF; v_gene: TRBV12-3/TRBV12-4; d_gene: -; j_gene: -
CDR3aa: CASSRQGSETQYF; v_gene: TRBV14; d_gene: TRBD1; j_gene: -
CDR3aa: CASRWNEKLFF; v_gene: TRBV12-3/TRBV12-4; d_gene: -; j_gene: TRBJ1-4
CDR3aa: CASSNHRSGYGYTF; v_gene: TRBV6-5; d_gene: -; j_gene: TRBJ1-2
CDR3aa: CATSRGAAGAFNEQFF; v_gene: TRBV15; d_gene: TRBD2; j_gene: TRBJ2-1
CDR3aa: CAWSVGDGYTF; v_gene: TRBV30; d_gene: -; j_gene: TRBJ1-2
CDR3aa: CASSQGPGYTF; v_gene: TRBV3-1; d_gene: -; j_gene: TRBJ1-2
CDR3aa: CASRLGLGGYTF; v_gene: TRBV12-3/TRBV12-4; d_gene: -; j_gene: TRBJ1-2
CDR3aa: CASSFSSGPGRDFYNEQFF; v_gene: TRBV11-2; d_gene: -; j_gene: TRBJ2-1
CDR3aa: CAGSLRSLQDTEAFF; v_gene: TRBV7-9; d_gene: -; j_gene: TRBJ1-1
CDR3aa: CASSGRLAGGLAYNEQFF; v_gene: TRBV9; d_gene: TRBD2; j_gene: TRBJ2-1
CDR3aa: CAGSLGPDTQYF; v_gene: TRBV13; d_gene: -; j_gene: TRBJ2-3
CDR3aa: CASSKDRGNSPLHF; v_gene: TRBV6-5; d_gene: TRBD1; j_gene: TRBJ1-6
CDR3aa: CASSRGWYNEQFF; v_gene: TRBV2; d_gene: -; j_gene: TRBJ2-1
CDR3aa: CSAGGSTAGATDTQYF; v_gene: TRBV20-1; d_gene: TRBD2; j_gene: TRBJ2-3
CDR3aa: CASKQGANNEQVF; v_gene: TRBV2; d_gene: TRBD1; j_gene: TRBJ2-1
CDR3aa: CASSNTQGTEAFF; v_gene: TRBV12-3/TRBV12-4; d_gene: -; j_gene: TRBJ1-1
CDR3aa: CASSPVHSIYNEQFF; v_gene: TRBV14; d_gene: -; j_gene: TRBJ2-1
CDR3aa: CASSSSGGGIEQFF; v_gene: TRBV6-6; d_gene: TRBD2; j_gene: TRBJ2-1
CDR3aa: CASSQAGQSYNEQFF; v_gene: TRBV7-2; d_gene: -; j_gene: TRBJ2-1
CDR3aa: CASSYGRGYNEQYF; v_gene: TRBV6-2/TRBV6-3; d_gene: -; j_gene: TRBJ2-7
CDR3aa: CASVRTGGAEDTGELFF; v_gene: TRBV5-1; d_gene: TRBD1; j_gene: TRBJ2-2
CDR3aa: CASRRGGQGHGYTF; v_gene: TRBV7-9; d_gene: -; j_gene: TRBJ1-2
CDR3aa: CAISECQPQHF; v_gene: TRBV10-3; d_gene: -; j_gene: TRBJ1-5
CDR3aa: CASSIRAEGAKYEQYF; v_gene: TRBV21-1; d_gene: -; j_gene: TRBJ2-7
CDR3aa: CSAANGNTEAFF; v_gene: TRBV20-1; d_gene: -; j_gene: TRBJ1-1
CDR3aa: CASSLRGTTNEKLFF; v_gene: TRBV7-2; d_gene: -; j_gene: TRBJ1-4
CDR3aa: CASSLSIPDRGYTF; v_gene: TRBV7-2; d_gene: -; j_gene: TRBJ1-2
CDR3aa: CASSRGRRNQETQYF; v_gene: TRBV12-3/TRBV12-4; d_gene: -; j_gene: TRBJ2-5
CDR3aa: CASSLDTDSYEQYF; v_gene: TRBV18; d_gene: -; j_gene: TRBJ2-7